This T cell receptor beta chain was profiled in a study of response to subunit inactivated influenza vaccine. Study-level results: T cells newly recruited by each seasonal influenza vaccination are few, the authors suggested.

A note on this clonotype: Its antigen remains unidentified.

The germline V and J ends were trimmed by 6 bases and 4 bases, with 10 bases remaining between them. There are 12 residues in the CDR3. TCRdb reprocessed the RT-PCR reads with MiXCR, giving one entry per CDR3 protein. Of around 520,000 distinct CDR3 sequences listed, 25% are singletons. The TCR was taken from a man aged 50-59 years who received an inactivated influenza vaccine. The sequencing here drew on CD4+ T cells sorted from PBMCs, taken around 5 days after vaccination. The chain recombines TRBV12-3 or TRBV12-4 with TRBJ2-7, with D hard to call. The CDR3 nucleotides are TGTGCCAGCAGCCCAAAGGTTTACGAGCAGTACTTC. It yields the protein CASSPKVYEQYF.